Reported below is one T cell receptor (beta chain). The sample originates from a study of blood T cell repertoires in COVID-19. Whole-study context: Acute and convalescent COVID-19 specimens originated in the United States, Italy and Spain. T cells, B-cell-depleted T cells, or PBMCs supplied cDNA or gDNA.

Germline V gene data show CDR1 as SGHAT and CDR2 as FQNNGV. The CDR3 spans 15 residues. Between the trimmed V and J ends, which lost 8 bases and 2 bases, there was a span of 17 bases. Original processing notes: Amplified reference gene primers provided the basis for estimating nucleated cell counts. Sequenced by immunoSEQ multiplex PCR; TCRdb stores in-frame clones only, minus some. The V and J calls and clone size come from that table; D and trimming were worked out from the DNA. Among roughly 59,000 clones listed, 78% were seen once. Specimen: peripheral blood. This clonotype was sampled from a man at least 80 years old with acute or convalescent COVID-19. The chain carries TRBV11-2 and TRBJ2-3, with D hard to call. CDR3: CASERTLSNTDTQYF. The CDR3 DNA sequence: TGTGCCAGCGAACGAACCCTATCCAACACAGATACGCAGTATTTT.